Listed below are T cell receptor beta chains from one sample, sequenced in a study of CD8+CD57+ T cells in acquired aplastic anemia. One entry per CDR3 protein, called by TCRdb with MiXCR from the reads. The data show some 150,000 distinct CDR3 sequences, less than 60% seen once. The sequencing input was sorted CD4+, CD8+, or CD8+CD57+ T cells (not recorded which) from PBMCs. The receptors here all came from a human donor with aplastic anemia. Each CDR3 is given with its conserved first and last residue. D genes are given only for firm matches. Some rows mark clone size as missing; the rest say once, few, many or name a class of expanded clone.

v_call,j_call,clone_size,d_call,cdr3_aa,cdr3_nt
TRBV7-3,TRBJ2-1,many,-,CASSLGFRADYNEQFF,TGTGCCAGCAGCTTAGGGTTCCGGGCCGACTACAATGAGCAGTTCTTC
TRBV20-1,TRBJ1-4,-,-,CSARDSGKGVKLFF,TGCAGTGCTAGAGATAGTGGGAAGGGCGTAAAACTGTTTTTT
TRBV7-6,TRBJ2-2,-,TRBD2,CASSRGVAGTGELFF,TGTGCCAGCAGCAGGGGGGTAGCGGGGACCGGGGAGCTGTTTTTT
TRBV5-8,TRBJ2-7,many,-,CASSLEAGNFYEQYF,TGTGCCAGCAGCTTGGAGGCAGGGAACTTCTACGAGCAGTACTTC
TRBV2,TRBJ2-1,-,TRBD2,CASSEGGLAGEQFF,TGTGCCAGCAGTGAAGGGGGACTAGCGGGGGAGCAGTTCTTC
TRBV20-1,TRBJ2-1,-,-,CSARRIGLLGDNEQFF,TGCAGTGCTAGACGAATCGGACTTCTTGGGGACAATGAGCAGTTCTTC
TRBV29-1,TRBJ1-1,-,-,CSVRNRVSTEAFF,TGCAGCGTTCGAAACAGGGTATCCACTGAAGCTTTCTTT
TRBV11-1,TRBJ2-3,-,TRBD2,CASSPVAGVPDTQYF,TGTGCCAGCTCACCGGTAGCGGGAGTACCAGATACGCAGTATTTT
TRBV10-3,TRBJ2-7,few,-,CAISDGGRTYEQYF,TGTGCCATCAGTGATGGGGGGCGGACCTACGAGCAGTACTTC
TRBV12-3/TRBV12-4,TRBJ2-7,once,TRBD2,CASSWGGRGDEQYF,TGTGCCAGCAGTTGGGGGGGGAGAGGGGACGAGCAGTACTTC
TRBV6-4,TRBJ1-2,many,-,CASSAAPGAGYTF,TGTGCCAGCAGTGCGGCCCCGGGGGCGGGCTACACCTTC
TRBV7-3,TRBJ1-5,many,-,CASSLRGSSNQPQHF,TGTGCCAGCAGCTTACGAGGGAGTAGCAATCAGCCCCAGCATTTT
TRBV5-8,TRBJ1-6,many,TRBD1,CASSLYDRGNSPLHF,TGTGCCAGCAGCTTGTATGACAGGGGTAATTCACCCCTCCACTTT
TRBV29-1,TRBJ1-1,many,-,CSAREGYTEAFF,TGCAGCGCCAGGGAGGGGTACACTGAAGCTTTCTTT